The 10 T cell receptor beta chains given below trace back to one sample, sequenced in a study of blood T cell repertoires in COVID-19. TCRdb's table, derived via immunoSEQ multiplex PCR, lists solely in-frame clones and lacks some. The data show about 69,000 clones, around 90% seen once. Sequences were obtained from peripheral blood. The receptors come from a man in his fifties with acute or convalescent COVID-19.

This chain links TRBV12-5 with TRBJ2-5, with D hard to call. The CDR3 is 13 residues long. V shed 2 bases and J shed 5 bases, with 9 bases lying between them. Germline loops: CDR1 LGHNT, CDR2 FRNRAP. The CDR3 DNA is TGTGCTAGTGGTTTGTCAGCGACGGAGACCCAGTACTTC. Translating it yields CASGLSATETQYF.

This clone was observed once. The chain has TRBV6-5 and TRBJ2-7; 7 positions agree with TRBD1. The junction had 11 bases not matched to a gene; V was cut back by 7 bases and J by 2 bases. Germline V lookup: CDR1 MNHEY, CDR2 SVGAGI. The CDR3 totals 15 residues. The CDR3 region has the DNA TGTGCCAGCAAGAACCGGGACAGAGGAACCTACGAGCAGTACTTC. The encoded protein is CASKNRDRGTYEQYF.

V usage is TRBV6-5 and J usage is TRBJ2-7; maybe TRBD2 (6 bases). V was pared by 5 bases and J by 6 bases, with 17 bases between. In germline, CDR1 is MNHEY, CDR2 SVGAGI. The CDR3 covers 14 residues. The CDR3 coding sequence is TGTGCCAGCAGTAGACAGCCCTCGCGGGGCGAGCAGTACTTC. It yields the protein CASSRQPSRGEQYF.

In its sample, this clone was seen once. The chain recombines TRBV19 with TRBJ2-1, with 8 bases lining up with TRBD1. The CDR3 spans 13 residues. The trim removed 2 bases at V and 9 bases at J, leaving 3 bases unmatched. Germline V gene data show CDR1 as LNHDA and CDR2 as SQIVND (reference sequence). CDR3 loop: CASSINRGIEQFF. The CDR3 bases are TGTGCCAGTAGTATAAACAGGGGGATTGAGCAGTTCTTC.

This chain's CDR3 is CASSQDGTTYEQYF. In DNA form, the CDR3 reads TGCGCCAGCAGCCAAGACGGCACTACCTACGAGCAGTACTTC. The chain carries TRBV4-1 and TRBJ2-7, with D unresolved. V shed 0 bases and J shed 2 bases, with 8 bases lying between them. In germline, CDR1 is MGHRA, CDR2 YSYEKL. The CDR3 loop spans 14 amino acids.

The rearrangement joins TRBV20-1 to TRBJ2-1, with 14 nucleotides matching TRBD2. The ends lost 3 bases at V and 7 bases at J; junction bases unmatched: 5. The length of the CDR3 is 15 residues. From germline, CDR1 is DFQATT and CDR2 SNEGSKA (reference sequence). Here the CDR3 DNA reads TGCAGTGCTAGTACCGGGACTAGCGGGAGTAATGAGCAGTTCTTC. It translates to CSASTGTSGSNEQFF.

CDR3 DNA sequence: TGTGCCAGCAGCGTAGATTCAGGACAGGGCTACGAGCAGTACTTC. This translates into CASSVDSGQGYEQYF. V is TRBV9 and J is TRBJ2-7; 8 positions match TRBD1. This CDR3 contains 15 residues. The trim removed 0 bases at V and 3 bases at J, leaving 5 bases unmatched. Germline V gene sequence: CDR1 SGDLS, CDR2 YYNGEE.

CDR3 DNA sequence: TGTGCCAGCAGCGGGACAGGGGAAGGTTCACCCCTCCACTTT. As protein: CASSGTGEGSPLHF. This chain uses TRBV5-6 with TRBJ1-6; 10 bases are a match to TRBD1. CDR3 size: 14 residues. The V segment lost 4 bases and the J segment 9 bases; nucleotides outside the gene matches: 4. Germline loops: CDR1 SGHDT, CDR2 YYEEEE.

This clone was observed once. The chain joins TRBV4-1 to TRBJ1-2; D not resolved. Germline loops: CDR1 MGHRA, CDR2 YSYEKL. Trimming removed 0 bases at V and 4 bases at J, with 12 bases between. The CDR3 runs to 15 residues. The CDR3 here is CASSQDRLNIYGYTF. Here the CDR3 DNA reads TGCGCCAGCAGCCAAGACAGGTTAAACATCTATGGCTACACCTTC.

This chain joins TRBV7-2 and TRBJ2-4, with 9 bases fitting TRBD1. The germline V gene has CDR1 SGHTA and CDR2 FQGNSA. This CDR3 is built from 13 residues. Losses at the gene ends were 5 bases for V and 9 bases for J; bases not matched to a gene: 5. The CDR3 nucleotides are TGTGCCAGCAGCCGGGGACAGGGCGGCATTCAGTACTTC. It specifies CASSRGQGGIQYF.